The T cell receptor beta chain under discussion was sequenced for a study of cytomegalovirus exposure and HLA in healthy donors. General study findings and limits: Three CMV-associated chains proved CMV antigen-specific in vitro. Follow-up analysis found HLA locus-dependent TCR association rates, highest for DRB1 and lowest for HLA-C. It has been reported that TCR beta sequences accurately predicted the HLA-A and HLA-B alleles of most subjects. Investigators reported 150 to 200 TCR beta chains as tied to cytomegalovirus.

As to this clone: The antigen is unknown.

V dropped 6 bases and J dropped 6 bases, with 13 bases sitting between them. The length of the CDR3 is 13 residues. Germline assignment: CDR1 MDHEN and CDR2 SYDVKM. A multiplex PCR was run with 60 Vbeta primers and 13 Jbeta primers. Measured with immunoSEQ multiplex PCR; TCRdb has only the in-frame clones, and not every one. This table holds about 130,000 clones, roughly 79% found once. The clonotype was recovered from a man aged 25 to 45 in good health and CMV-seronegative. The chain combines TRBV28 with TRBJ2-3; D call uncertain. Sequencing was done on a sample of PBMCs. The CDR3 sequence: CASRPTDLDTQYF. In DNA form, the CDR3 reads TGTGCCAGCAGACCTACCGACTTGGATACGCAGTATTTT.